This TCR beta chain came from a study of cytomegalovirus exposure and HLA in healthy donors. Study information: A previous analysis identified 100 million or so unique TCR beta sequences derived from roughly 190 million T cells. General observations from the study: It was reported that the classifier diagnosed cytomegalovirus status with high specificity and sensitivity in both the original and validation cohorts.

The PCR was carried out with 60 Vbeta primers and 13 Jbeta primers. Profiling relied on immunoSEQ multiplex PCR, and the TCRdb table lists in-frame clones only, not all of them. The table records 150,000 to 200,000 clones, about 76% of them present only once. Trimming left V 3 bases short and J 0 bases short, with 19 bases between. This CDR3 has 18 amino acids. Germline V gene lookup returns CDR1 SGHNT and CDR2 YYREEE (reference sequence). Regarding this clone: What it binds is unknown.

Sequencing was done on a sample of PBMCs. This clonotype was sampled from a woman aged 40 to 55 in good health and CMV-seropositive. V and J are TRBV5-4 and TRBJ2-4, with D possibly being TRBD1 (6 bases). CDR3 sequence: CASSWGTGQIIAKNIQYF. CDR3 nucleotide sequence: TGTGCCAGCAGCTGGGGAACAGGGCAAATAATAGCCAAAAACATTCAGTACTTC.